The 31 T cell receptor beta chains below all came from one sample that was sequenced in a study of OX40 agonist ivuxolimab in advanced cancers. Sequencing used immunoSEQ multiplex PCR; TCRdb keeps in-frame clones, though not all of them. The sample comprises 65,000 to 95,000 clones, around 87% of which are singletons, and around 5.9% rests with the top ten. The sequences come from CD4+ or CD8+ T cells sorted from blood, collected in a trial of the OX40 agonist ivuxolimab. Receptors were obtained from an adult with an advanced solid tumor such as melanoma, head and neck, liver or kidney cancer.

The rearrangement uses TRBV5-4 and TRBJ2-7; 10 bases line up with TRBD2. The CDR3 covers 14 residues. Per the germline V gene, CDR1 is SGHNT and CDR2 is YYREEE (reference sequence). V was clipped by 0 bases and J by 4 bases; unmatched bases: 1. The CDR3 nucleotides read TGTGCCAGCAGCTTGGCTAGCGGGAGATACGAGCAGTACTTC. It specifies CASSLASGRYEQYF.

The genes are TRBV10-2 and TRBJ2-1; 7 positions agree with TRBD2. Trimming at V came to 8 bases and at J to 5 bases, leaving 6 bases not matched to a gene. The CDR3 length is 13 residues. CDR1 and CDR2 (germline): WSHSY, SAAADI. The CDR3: CASSRGSNNEQFF. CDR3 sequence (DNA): TGCGCCAGCTCTCGCGGGAGTAACAATGAGCAGTTCTTC.

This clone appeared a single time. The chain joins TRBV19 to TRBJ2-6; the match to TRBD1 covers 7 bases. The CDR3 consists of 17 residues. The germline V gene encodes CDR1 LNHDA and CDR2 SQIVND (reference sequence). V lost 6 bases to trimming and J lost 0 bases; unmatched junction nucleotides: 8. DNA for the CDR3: TGTGCCAGTAGCAAACAGGGGAAGAGCTCTGGGGCCAACGTCCTGACTTTC. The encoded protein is CASSKQGKSSGANVLTF.

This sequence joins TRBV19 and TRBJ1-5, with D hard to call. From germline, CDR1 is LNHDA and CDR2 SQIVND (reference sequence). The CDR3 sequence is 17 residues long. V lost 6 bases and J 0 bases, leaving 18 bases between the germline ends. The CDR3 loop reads CASRHENRQNSNQPQHF. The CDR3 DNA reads TGTGCCAGTAGACATGAGAACAGACAAAATAGCAATCAGCCCCAGCATTTT. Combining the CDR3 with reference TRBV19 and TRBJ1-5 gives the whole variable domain DGGITQSPKYLFRKEGQNVTLSCEQNLNHDAMYWYRQDPGQGLRLIYYSQIVNDFQKGDIAEGYSVSREKKESFPLTVTSAQKNPTAFYLCASRHENRQNSNQPQHFGDGTRLSIL.

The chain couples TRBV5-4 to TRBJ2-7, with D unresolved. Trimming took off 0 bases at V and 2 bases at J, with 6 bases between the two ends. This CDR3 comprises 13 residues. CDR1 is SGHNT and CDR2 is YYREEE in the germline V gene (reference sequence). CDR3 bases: TGTGCCAGCAGCTTGGCCAGGACCTACGAGCAGTACTTC. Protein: CASSLARTYEQYF. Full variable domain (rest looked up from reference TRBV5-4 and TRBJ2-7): ETGVTQSPTHLIKTRGQQVTLRCSSQSGHNTVSWYQQALGQGPQFIFQYYREEENGRGNFPPRFSGLQFPNYSSELNVNALELDDSALYLCASSLARTYEQYFGPGTRLTVT.

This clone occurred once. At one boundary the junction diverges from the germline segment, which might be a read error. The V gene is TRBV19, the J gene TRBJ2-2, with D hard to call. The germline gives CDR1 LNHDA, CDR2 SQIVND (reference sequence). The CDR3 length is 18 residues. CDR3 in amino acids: CASSTYTTRVRNSGELFF. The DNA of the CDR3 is TGTGCCAGTAGTACATACACCACCCGGGTCAGGAACAGCGGGGAGCTGTTTTTT.

The CDR3 region is CASGRTAANSGNTIYF. The DNA for the CDR3 is TGCGCCAGCGGAAGGACGGCTGCTAACTCTGGAAACACCATATATTTT. The rearrangement joins TRBV5-1 to TRBJ1-3; D is undetermined. This CDR3 is built from 16 residues. Looked up from germline, CDR1 is SGHRS and CDR2 is YFSETQ. Trimming stripped 7 bases from V and 0 bases from J, with 17 bases between. Combining the CDR3 with reference TRBV5-1 and TRBJ1-3 gives the whole variable domain KAGVTQTPRYLIKTRGQQVTLSCSPISGHRSVSWYQQTPGQGLQFLFEYFSETQRNKGNFPGRFSGRQFSNSRSEMNVSTLELGDSALYLCASGRTAANSGNTIYFGEGSWLTVV.

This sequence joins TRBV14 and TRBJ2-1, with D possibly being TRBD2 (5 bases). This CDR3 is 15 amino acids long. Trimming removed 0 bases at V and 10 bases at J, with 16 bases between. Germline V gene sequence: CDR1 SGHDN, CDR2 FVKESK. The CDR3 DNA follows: TGTGCCAGCAGCCAAGATTGGCCGAGGGCGGTGGAGCAGTTCTTC. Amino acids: CASSQDWPRAVEQFF.

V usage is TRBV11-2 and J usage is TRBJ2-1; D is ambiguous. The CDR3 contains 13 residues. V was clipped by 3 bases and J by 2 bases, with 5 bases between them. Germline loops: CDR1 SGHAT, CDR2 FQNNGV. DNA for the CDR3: TGTGCCAGCAGCTTGGGCCCCTACAATGAGCAGTTCTTC. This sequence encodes CASSLGPYNEQFF.

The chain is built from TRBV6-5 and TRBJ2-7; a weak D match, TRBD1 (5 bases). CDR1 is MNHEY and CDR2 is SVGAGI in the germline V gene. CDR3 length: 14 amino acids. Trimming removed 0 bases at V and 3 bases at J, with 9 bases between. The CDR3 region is CASSYSGQGYEQYF. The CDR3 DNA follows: TGTGCCAGCAGTTACTCAGGGCAGGGCTACGAGCAGTACTTC.

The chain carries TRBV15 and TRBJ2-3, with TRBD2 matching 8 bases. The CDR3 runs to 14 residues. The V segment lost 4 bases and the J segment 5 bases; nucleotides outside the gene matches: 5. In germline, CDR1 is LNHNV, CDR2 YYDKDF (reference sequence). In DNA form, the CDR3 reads TGTGCCACCAGCACAGCGGGAGTGGGAGATACGCAGTATTTT. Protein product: CATSTAGVGDTQYF.

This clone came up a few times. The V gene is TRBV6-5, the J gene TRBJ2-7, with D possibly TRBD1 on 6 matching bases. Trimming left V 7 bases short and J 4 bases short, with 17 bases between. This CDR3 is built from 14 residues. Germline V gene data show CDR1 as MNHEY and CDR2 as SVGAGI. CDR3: CASTQGIPPYEQYF. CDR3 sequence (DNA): TGTGCCAGCACCCAGGGGATTCCCCCTTACGAGCAGTACTTC.

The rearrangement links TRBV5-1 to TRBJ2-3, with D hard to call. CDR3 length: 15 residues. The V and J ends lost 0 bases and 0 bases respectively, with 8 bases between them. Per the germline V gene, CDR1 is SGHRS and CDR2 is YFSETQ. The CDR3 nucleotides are TGCGCCAGCAGCTTGGAGGCGGCGAGCACAGATACGCAGTATTTT. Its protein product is CASSLEAASTDTQYF.

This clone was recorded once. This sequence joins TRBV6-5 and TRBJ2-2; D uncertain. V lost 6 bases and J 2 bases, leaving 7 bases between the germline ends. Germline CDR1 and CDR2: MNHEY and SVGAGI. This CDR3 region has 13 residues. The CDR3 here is CASRSPNTGELFF. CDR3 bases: TGTGCCAGCAGGTCTCCCAACACCGGGGAGCTGTTTTTT.

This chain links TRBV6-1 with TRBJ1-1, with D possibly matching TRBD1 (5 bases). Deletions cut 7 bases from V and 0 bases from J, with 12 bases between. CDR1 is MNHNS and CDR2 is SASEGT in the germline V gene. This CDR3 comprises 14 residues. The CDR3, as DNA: TGTGCCAGCATAGGTGGGGGAATGAACACTGAAGCTTTCTTT. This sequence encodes CASIGGGMNTEAFF.

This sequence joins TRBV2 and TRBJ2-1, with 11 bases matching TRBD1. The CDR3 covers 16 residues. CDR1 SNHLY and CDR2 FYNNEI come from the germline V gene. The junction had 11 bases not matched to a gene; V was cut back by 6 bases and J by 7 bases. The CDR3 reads CASRFNRDRGFNEQFF. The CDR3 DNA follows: TGTGCCAGCAGATTTAACCGGGACAGGGGGTTTAATGAGCAGTTCTTC.

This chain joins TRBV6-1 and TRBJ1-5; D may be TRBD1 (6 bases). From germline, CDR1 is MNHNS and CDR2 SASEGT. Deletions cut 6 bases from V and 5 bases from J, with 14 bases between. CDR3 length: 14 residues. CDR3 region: CASRPQGIHQPQHF. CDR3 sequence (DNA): TGTGCCAGCAGACCACAGGGTATCCATCAGCCCCAGCATTTT.

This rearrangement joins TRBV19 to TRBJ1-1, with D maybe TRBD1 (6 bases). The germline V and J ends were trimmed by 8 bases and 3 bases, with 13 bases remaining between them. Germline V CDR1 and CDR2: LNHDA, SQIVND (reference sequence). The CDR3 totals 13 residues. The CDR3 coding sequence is TGTGCCAGTTCCTCTGGGGGGCACACTGAAGCTTTCTTT. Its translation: CASSSGGHTEAFF.

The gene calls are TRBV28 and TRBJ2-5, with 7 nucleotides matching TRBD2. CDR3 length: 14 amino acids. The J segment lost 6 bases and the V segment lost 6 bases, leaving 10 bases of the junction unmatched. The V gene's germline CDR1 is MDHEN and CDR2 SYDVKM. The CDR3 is CASRGIAGFQTQYF. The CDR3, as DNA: TGTGCCAGCAGGGGGATAGCGGGCTTTCAGACCCAGTACTTC.

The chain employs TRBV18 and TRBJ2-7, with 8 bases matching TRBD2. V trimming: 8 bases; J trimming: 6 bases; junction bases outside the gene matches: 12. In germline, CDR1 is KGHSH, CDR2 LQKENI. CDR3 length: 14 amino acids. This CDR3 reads CASALVGGDAEQYF. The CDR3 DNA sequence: TGTGCCAGCGCGCTCGTCGGGGGGGACGCCGAGCAGTACTTC.

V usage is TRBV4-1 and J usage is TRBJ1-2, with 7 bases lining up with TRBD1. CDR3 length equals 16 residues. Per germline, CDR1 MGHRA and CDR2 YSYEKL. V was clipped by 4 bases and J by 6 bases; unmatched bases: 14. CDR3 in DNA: TGCGCCAGCAGCCCCCGCGGGAAGGGGGCGGAAAATGGCTACACCTTC. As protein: CASSPRGKGAENGYTF.

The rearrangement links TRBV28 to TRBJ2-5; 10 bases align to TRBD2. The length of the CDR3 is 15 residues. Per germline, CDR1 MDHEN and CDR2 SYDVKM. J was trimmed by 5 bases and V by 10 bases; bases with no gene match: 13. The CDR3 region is CATSSVAGGGETQYF. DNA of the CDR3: TGTGCCACTTCGAGCGTAGCGGGAGGAGGGGAGACCCAGTACTTC.

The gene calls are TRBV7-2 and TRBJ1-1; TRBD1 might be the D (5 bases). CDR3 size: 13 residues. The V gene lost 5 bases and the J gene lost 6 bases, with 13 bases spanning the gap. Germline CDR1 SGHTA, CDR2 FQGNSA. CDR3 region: CASSNQGFAEAFF. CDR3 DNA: TGTGCCAGCAGCAACCAGGGATTCGCTGAAGCTTTCTTT. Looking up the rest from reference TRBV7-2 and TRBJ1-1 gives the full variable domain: GAGVSQSPSNKVTEKGKDVELRCDPISGHTALYWYRQSLGQGLEFLIYFQGNSAPDKSGLPSDRFSAERTGGSVSTLTIQRTQQEDSAVYLCASSNQGFAEAFFGQGTRLTVV.

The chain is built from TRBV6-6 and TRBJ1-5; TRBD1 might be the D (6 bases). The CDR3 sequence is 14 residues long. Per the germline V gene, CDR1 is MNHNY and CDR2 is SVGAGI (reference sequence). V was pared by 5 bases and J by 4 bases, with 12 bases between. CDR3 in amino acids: CASSGTQTNQPQHF. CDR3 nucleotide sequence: TGTGCCAGCAGTGGGACACAAACGAATCAGCCCCAGCATTTT.

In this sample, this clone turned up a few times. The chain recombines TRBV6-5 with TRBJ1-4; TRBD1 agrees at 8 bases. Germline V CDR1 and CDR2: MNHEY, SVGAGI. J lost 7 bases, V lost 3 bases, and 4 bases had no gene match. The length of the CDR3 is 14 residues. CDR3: CASSYSGQGEKLFF. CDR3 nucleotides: TGTGCCAGCAGTTATTCCGGACAGGGTGAAAAACTGTTTTTT.

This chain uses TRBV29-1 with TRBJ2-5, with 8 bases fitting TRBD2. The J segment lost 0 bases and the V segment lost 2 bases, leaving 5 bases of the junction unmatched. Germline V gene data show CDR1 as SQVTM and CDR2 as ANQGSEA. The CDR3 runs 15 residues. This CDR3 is CSVELAGLYQETQYF. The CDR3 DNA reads TGCAGCGTTGAACTAGCGGGCCTGTACCAAGAGACCCAGTACTTC.

The CDR3, as DNA: TGTGCCAGCAAAGCGACTGGGAACACCGGGGAGCTGTTTTTT. Amino acid sequence: CASKATGNTGELFF. The rearrangement links TRBV6-1 to TRBJ2-2, with D hard to call. Germline lookup yields CDR1 MNHNS and CDR2 SASEGT. With 7 bases removed from V and 1 base from J, the gap between germline ends came to 10 bases. The CDR3 has 14 residues.

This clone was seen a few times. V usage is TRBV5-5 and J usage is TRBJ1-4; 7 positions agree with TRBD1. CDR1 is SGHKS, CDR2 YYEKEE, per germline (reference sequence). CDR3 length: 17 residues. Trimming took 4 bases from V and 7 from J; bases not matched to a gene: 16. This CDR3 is CASSHDPNRGQGEKLFF. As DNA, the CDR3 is TGTGCCAGCAGCCACGACCCTAATAGGGGGCAAGGTGAAAAACTGTTTTTT.

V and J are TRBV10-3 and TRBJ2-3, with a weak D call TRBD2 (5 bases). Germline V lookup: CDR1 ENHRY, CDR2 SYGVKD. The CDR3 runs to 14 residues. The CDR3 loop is CGPPQTKRTDTQYF. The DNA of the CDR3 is TGTGGACCGCCACAGACTAAACGCACAGATACGCAGTATTTT.

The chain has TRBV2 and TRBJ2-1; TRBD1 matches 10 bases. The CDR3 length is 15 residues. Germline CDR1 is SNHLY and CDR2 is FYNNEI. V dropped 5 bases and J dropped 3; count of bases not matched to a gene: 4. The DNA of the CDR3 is TGTGCCAGCAGTCTGGACAGGGGGAACTACAATGAGCAGTTCTTC. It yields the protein CASSLDRGNYNEQFF.

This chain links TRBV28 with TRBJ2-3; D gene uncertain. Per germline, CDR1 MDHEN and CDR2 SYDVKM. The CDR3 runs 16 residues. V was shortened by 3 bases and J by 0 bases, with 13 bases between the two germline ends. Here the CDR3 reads CASSFRTRISTDTQYF. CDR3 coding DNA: TGTGCCAGCAGTTTTCGGACCCGCATAAGCACAGATACGCAGTATTTT.